The 13 T cell receptor beta chains listed next were all sequenced from one sample in a study of CD8+ T cells in alopecia areata. RNA extraction and reverse transcription yielded cDNA as sequencing template. The repertoire was sequenced with immunoSEQ multiplex PCR; TCRdb's copy has only in-frame clones and lacks some. The data show roughly 200,000 clones, roughly 61% seen once. Regarding treatment: oral pan-JAK inhibitor, 5-10 mg twice daily. Specimen: CD8+ T cells sorted from blood, collected at week 24, from a patient treated with tofacitinib. All receptors derive from a human donor with alopecia areata.

This chain links TRBV6-5 with TRBJ1-5, with unresolved D. V lost 4 bases, J lost 3 bases, and 13 bases lay in between. In germline, CDR1 is MNHEY, CDR2 SVGAGI. This CDR3 comprises 15 residues. CDR3 DNA: TGTGCCAGCAGTTCCGACCGAGCGGCCAATCAGCCCCAGCATTTT. Protein product: CASSSDRAANQPQHF.

This clone was observed once. The V gene is TRBV29-1, the J gene TRBJ2-1, with no clear D. CDR1 and CDR2 from the germline V gene are SQVTM and ANQGSEA. CDR3 length: 12 residues. V shed 7 bases and J shed 0 bases, with 7 bases lying between them. The CDR3 sequence is CSDYSSYNEQFF. The CDR3 DNA follows: TGCAGCGACTACAGCTCCTACAATGAGCAGTTCTTC.

This clone occurred a few times. The V and J genes are TRBV19 and TRBJ1-1, with D unclear. The CDR3 consists of 15 residues. CDR1 LNHDA and CDR2 SQIVND come from the germline V gene (reference sequence). V was trimmed by 2 bases and J by 4 bases, leaving 14 bases between them. The DNA of the CDR3 is TGTGCCAGTAGTATAAGTTTGCAGGTCCGCACTGAAGCTTTCTTT. Translated: CASSISLQVRTEAFF.

In its sample, this clone was seen a few times. The genes are TRBV29-1 and TRBJ2-3; maybe TRBD1 (5 bases). Germline CDR1 and CDR2: SQVTM and ANQGSEA. V shed 1 base and J shed 0 bases, with 11 bases lying between them. This CDR3 region has 15 residues. Written as DNA, the CDR3 is TGCAGCGTTGAAGGTTTGGGGCTGAGCACAGATACGCAGTATTTT. It yields the protein CSVEGLGLSTDTQYF.

The V call is TRBV7-9, the J call TRBJ1-1; D unresolved. The CDR3 contains 14 residues. V was cut by 5 bases and J by 4 bases, with 14 bases left in between. Germline lookup yields CDR1 SEHNR and CDR2 FQNEAQ (reference sequence). CDR3 in DNA: TGTGCCAGCAGCGCACGGACGAGCTCCACTGAAGCTTTCTTT. This codes for CASSARTSSTEAFF.

V is TRBV10-3 and J is TRBJ2-7; D is perhaps TRBD1 (5 bases). CDR3 size: 10 residues. Germline V gives CDR1 ENHRY, CDR2 SYGVKD. The V and J ends lost 3 bases and 12 bases respectively, with 9 bases between them. CDR3 loop: CAISDRQMYF. CDR3 nucleotides: TGTGCCATCAGTGATAGACAGATGTACTTC.

The chain employs TRBV30 and TRBJ2-7; D unclear. From germline, CDR1 is GTSNPN and CDR2 SVGIG (reference sequence). This CDR3 contains 12 residues. V lost 1 base to trimming and J lost 4 bases, with 8 bases between them. CDR3 sequence (DNA): TGTGCCTGGAGTGGGCCGCGGTACGAGCAGTACTTC. It codes for CAWSGPRYEQYF.

The rearrangement uses TRBV5-1 and TRBJ2-7; 7 bases align to TRBD1. The germline V gene encodes CDR1 SGHRS and CDR2 YFSETQ. The CDR3 contains 14 residues. The junction had 6 bases not matched to a gene; V was cut back by 0 bases and J by 6 bases. CDR3 sequence reads: CASSLDRGYSEQYF. CDR3 nucleotides: TGCGCCAGCAGCTTGGACAGGGGATATAGCGAGCAGTACTTC.

The rearrangement links TRBV30 to TRBJ2-2; 8 bases are shared with TRBD1. Losses at the gene ends were 7 bases for V and 6 bases for J; bases not matched to a gene: 7. Per germline, CDR1 GTSNPN and CDR2 SVGIG (reference sequence). The CDR3 runs 13 residues. CDR3 coding DNA: TGTGCCTACTCGACAGGGGACGCCGGGGAGCTGTTTTTT. It codes for CAYSTGDAGELFF. Full variable domain (missing parts from reference TRBV30 and TRBJ2-2): SQTIHQWPATLVQPVGSPLSLECTVEGTSNPNLYWYRQAAGRGLQLLFYSVGIGQISSEVPQNLSASRPQDRQFILSSKKLLLSDSGFYLCAYSTGDAGELFFGEGSRLTVL.

The sample holds a few counts of this clone. CDR3 sequence reads: CASSPRDRVYQKLFF. The CDR3 DNA follows: TGTGCCAGCAGCCCTCGGGACAGAGTTTATCAAAAACTGTTTTTT. The chain uses TRBV7-9 and TRBJ1-4; 7 bases match TRBD1. The CDR3 covers 15 residues. The germline CDR1 and CDR2 sequences are SEHNR and FQNEAQ (reference sequence). The J segment lost 9 bases and the V segment lost 5 bases, leaving 12 bases of the junction unmatched.

The table lists this clone with a few counts. The genes are TRBV30 and TRBJ1-2; TRBD1 aligns across 7 bases. CDR1 and CDR2 from the germline V gene are GTSNPN and SVGIG (reference sequence). The CDR3 spans 16 residues. V gave up 3 bases and J gave up 4 bases; unmatched junction bases: 14. The CDR3 here is CAWSATGAEGSYGYTF. The CDR3 bases are TGTGCCTGGAGCGCCACAGGGGCCGAAGGCTCCTATGGCTACACCTTC.

Worth noting for this clone: Other DNA sequences in the same sample also yield this CDR3. V and J are TRBV7-9 and TRBJ2-3; D uncertain. In germline, CDR1 is SEHNR, CDR2 FQNEAQ (reference sequence). The CDR3 is made up of 11 amino acids. Deletions cut 3 bases from V and 6 bases from J, with 4 bases between. The CDR3 loop is CASSFPDTQYF. The DNA of the CDR3 is TGTGCCAGCAGCTTTCCTGATACGCAGTATTTT.

CDR3 protein: CASSQGGYGYTF. Here the CDR3 DNA reads TGTGCCAGTAGTCAGGGTGGCTATGGCTACACCTTC. The chain carries TRBV19 and TRBJ1-2; D may be TRBD1 (5 bases). Germline CDR1 is LNHDA and CDR2 is SQIVND (reference sequence). The V gene lost 5 bases and the J gene lost 4 bases, with 8 bases spanning the gap. The CDR3 has 12 amino acids.